The T cell receptor beta chain under discussion was sequenced for a study of blood T cell repertoires in COVID-19. The wider study: There were acute and convalescent COVID-19 samples, and they came from the United States, Italy and Spain.

Participant age was roughly 18 to 90 years, and participants resided in 24 US areas. Among Cohort 3 donors, those recovered had two negative PCRs, clearance, or symptom resolution. In the authors' workflow: Reference gene primers were amplified, and this amplification served to estimate nucleated cell counts. TCRdb's copy holds only in-frame clones and misses some; the assay was immunoSEQ multiplex PCR. That table is the source of V, J and clone size, and D and trimming were worked out from the DNA. The data contain 200,000 to 250,000 clones, 70% to 90% of them seen just once; the ten biggest clones take up 9.5% to 14%. This CDR3 comprises 17 residues. Per germline, CDR1 SGDLS and CDR2 YYNGEE. Germline trimming cut 4 bases from V and 5 bases from J; bases unmatched to any gene: 12.

The chain links TRBV9 to TRBJ2-2, with TRBD1 matching 9 bases. The sample taken for sequencing was PBMCs or T cells enriched from blood (not recorded which). The sequence was collected from a man aged 25 to 40 who had recovered from COVID-19. The CDR3, as DNA: TGTGCCAGCAGCCGCACGGGACAGGGAGGAAAAACCGGGGAGCTGTTTTTT. Encoded protein: CASSRTGQGGKTGELFF.